The clone carrying this TCR beta chain was counted once. Produced via immunoSEQ multiplex PCR; TCRdb's table is partial and in-frame only. The top ten clones hold more than 1.5% of a sample with roughly 100,000 clones, 91% of them seen once. Germline values: CDR1 WSHSY, CDR2 SAAADI. The CDR3 has 15 residues. V lost 4 bases to trimming and J lost 3 bases; unmatched junction nucleotides: 7. This entry is derived from a study of T cell changes during pregnancy in multiple sclerosis. The sequenced sample was peripheral blood, obtained after pregnancy. The origin of this receptor is a female donor in good health, enrolled as a control in a pregnancy study. This sequence joins TRBV10-2 and TRBJ1-1, with 8 bases matching TRBD1. The DNA of the CDR3 is TGCGCCAGCAGTGGGAGGACAGGGTTGGACACTGAAGCTTTCTTT. This gives the protein CASSGRTGLDTEAFF.